The TCR beta chain under discussion was sequenced for a study of HIV-infected patients and healthy controls (dated by TCRdb to 2013 to 2014). About the investigation overall: The question the study tested was whether immune perturbation and reconstitution could be captured by deep TCR repertoire sequencing of small blood samples from HIV patients.

This clonotype came up many times. Which antigen it targets is not known. There are no base qualities to consult, and no much larger clone falls within one base. Results the study describes overall, beyond this receptor: A major limit on how widely the findings apply, in the view of the authors, was that only sixteen HIV-infected individuals were processed. Donor HLA types were not determined in the study. The observed differences in diversity were not explained by the slight differences in age and sex profiles between the study cohorts. Eight alpha and eight beta V genes showed significantly different mean usage between HIV-infected patients and controls. In size-matched repertoire data, the apparent post-therapy recovery of the Gini index in HIV-infected patients was not replicated. Both the Jaccard index and the count of highly shared sequences showed that healthy controls shared more CDR3s between individuals than HIV+ patients did. Sequencing depth was restricted by the use of whole blood, which also prevented the dynamics of distinct T-cell subpopulations from being separated. Unequal numbers of distinct sequences between patients and controls complicated comparisons, and size-matching overweighted rare events from HIV-infected data. Compared with untreated HIV+ repertoires, healthy control repertoires had roughly threefold more distinct CDR3s and a higher Shannon diversity. Oligoclonality may be reflected in the significantly higher mean Gini indices of HIV-infected repertoires compared with controls. MAIT cell alpha-chain CDR3s were found at high frequency in healthy controls but were severely depleted in HIV+ repertoires. HIV-associated CDR3s exhibited a significant reduction in frequency during therapy, whereas CMV-associated CDR3s exhibited no significant change, although the majority increased in frequency. Pairing of alpha and beta chains was not determined in the samples.

The V end loses 0 bases and the J end loses 3 bases, and a stretch of 10 bases separates them. CDR1 is given as SGHRS and CDR2 as YFSETQ, both from the germline V gene. The CDR3 measures 16 amino acids from cysteine to phenylalanine. The retained sequence is limited to the CDR3, 48 bases, with the frame set at the first base. Using SuperScript III with primers targeting the alpha and beta constant regions, about 520 ng of RNA was reverse transcribed. Separate alpha and beta chain libraries were generated by chain-specific third strand synthesis with multiplexing indices. The protocol used a single primer pair to amplify all rearrangements within a chain, which avoided primer bias, and attached molecular barcodes to each cDNA molecule. Purified cDNA was ligated with T4 RNA Ligase 1 onto a 5' RACE adapter bearing a random hexamer and the SP2 sequencing primer site. Second strand synthesis was performed with Phusion polymerase and primed from the SP2 site, and slow temperature ramps were applied to favor optimal annealing. Joined together, two random hexamer sequences that had both been added before amplification formed the 12-nucleotide barcode of each molecule. P5 and P7 adapter elements plus a second index were added in a short first PCR, which was followed by an approximately 21-cycle amplification PCR with P5s and P7 primers. Libraries received 27 PCR cycles in total, were quantified on a Qubit, sized on a Bioanalyzer, and diluted to about 3.9 nM. Normalized libraries were sequenced on an Illumina MiSeq with 2 x 250 paired-end kits. Reverse transcription reactions were cleaned up on MinElute columns and eluted into 10 ul Tris-Cl. Adapter ligations were incubated for 20 to 25 hours at 16 degrees C and subsequently purified with AMPure XP beads at a 1:1 ratio. Processing in the source paper ran as follows. Demultiplexed FASTQ files were processed with a modified Decombinator that output V, J, insert and barcode information. Sequences that shared a barcode but differed from the dominant sequence were treated as errors and discarded, and barcodes were clustered at Levenshtein distance 3 and counted to estimate the original cDNA molecules. For downstream analyses, the R packages ineq, vegan, igraph and RCytoscape were used, along with IMGT nomenclature and CDR3 definitions. V gene usage was computed over distinct sequences, each TCR counted once to avoid skew from clonal expansion. Similarity networks connected unique CDR3 amino acid sequences within a donor whenever two sequences differed by a single Levenshtein edit. Published HIV-specific CDR3s (around 100 alpha, 600 to 750 beta) and CMV-specific CDR3s (about 13 alpha, roughly 250 beta) were compiled and searched for in the repertoires. It was shown by random subsampling to size-matched repertoires that the decreased diversity of patients was not caused by their lower sequence numbers. The public reads were run again by TCRdb, first through fastp at Q25 and then through MiXCR, and only productive beta chains were kept. Each entry merges the rows of one CDR3 protein and shows their most common DNA and genes. TCRdb, rather than the study authors, made the V and J calls. This sample holds about 10,000 distinct CDR3 sequences; around 8% were observed only once. The top ten clones comprise roughly 3.6% of the sample.

Since whole blood was used without any cell fractionation, the repertoire reflected all peripheral T cells in unsorted form. As controls, around eleven uninfected healthy donors were sampled, and four of those donors gave samples twice, approximately 12 weeks apart. An approximately 2.6 ml sample of peripheral blood was drawn into Tempus tubes for RNA extraction. The TURBO-DNase kit was used to remove leftover genomic DNA, and GLOBINclear was used to deplete globin mRNA. This clonotype was obtained from an adult in good health. The rearrangement joined TRBV5-1 to TRBJ1-6, with TRBD1 perhaps the D gene, on 5 matching bases. Sequencing was performed on blood. CDR3 sequence: CASSLAGEGYNSPLHF. The sequenced DNA is TGCGCCAGCAGCTTGGCGGGGGAAGGCTATAATTCACCCCTCCACTTT.